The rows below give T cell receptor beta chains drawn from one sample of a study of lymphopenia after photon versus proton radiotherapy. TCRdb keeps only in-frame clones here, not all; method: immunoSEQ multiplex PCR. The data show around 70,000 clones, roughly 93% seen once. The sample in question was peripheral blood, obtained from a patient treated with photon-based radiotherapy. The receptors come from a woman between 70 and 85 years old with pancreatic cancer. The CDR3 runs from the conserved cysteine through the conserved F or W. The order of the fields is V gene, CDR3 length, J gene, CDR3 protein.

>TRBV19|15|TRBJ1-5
CASSIETGRRQPQHF
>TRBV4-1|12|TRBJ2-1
CASSSGEHEQFF
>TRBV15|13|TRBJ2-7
CATSSQGWGEQYF
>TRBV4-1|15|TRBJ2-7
CASSPSLAGAREQYF
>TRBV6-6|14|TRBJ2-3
CASSLPGPTDTQYF
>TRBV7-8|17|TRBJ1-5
CASTPGWSPLSNQPQHF
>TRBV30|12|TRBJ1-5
CAWSGDDQPQHF
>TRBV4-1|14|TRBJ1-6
CASSRDSYNSPLHF
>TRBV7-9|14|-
CASSSLVDNYEQYF
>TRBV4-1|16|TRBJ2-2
CASSLGLARNTGELFF
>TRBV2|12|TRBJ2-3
CASSEGVDTQYF
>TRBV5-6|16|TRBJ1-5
CASSITPGQLNQPQHF
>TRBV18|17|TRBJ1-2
CASSPDIGPIANYGYTF
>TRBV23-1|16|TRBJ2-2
CASSQDHRENTGELFF
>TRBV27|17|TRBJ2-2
CASSLRASGTNTGELFF
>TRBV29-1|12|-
CSVVRGAYEQYF
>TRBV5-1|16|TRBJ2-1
CASSLGGASSYNEQFF
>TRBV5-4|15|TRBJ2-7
CATGNRTRTYERQYF
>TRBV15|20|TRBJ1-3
CATSRNQGIGLFISGNTIYF
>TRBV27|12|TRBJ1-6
CASSFQNSPLHF
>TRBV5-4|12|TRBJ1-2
CASSQRNYGYTF
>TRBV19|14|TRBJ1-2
CASSPSPRVSGYTF
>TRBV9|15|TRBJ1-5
CASSLGDYSNQPQHF
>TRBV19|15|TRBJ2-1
CASSKGLAGVNEQFF
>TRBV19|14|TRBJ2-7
CASSMGGSLYEQYF
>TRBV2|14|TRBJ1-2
CASSDRSGWYGYTF
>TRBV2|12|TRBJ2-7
CASSVTGLAQYF
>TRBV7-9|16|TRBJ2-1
CASSPGLAGGGNEQFF
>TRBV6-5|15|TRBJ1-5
CASSYSGQLNQPQHF
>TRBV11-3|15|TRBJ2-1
CASSPTLRAYNEQFF
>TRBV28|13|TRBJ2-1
CASSLSPPPEQFF
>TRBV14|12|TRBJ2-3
CASSGPGDTQYF
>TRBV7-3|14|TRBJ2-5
CASSPRTGSGAQYF
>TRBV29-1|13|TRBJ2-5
CSVEDRFQETQYF
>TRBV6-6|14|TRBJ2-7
CASSYGRGAYEQYF
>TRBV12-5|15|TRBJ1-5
CASGPGGTADQPQHF
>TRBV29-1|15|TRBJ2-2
CIITGEERDTGELFF
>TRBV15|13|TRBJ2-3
CATSRDVGDTQYF
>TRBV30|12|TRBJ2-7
CVGSGCSYEQYF
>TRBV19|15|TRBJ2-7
CASSIGPDSSYEQYF
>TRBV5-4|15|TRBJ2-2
CASSPAGAGAGELFF
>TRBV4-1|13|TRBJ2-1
CASSPLLLVEQFF
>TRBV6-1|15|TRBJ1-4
CASQSSGGGLEKLFF
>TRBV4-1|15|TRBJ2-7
CASSQTRDEGYEQYF
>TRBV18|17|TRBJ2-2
CASSPQGTSGNTGELFF
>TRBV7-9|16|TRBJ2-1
CASSPVTGLLYNEQFF
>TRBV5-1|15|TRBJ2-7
CASSGTTGSPYEQYF
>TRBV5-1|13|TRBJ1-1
CASTLGGFTEAFF
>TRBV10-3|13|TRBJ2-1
CAIRAEDRNEQFF
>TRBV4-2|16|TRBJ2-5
CASSQGPSGRAETQYF
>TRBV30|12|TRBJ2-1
CAWSVQYNEQFF
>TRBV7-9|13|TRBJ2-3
CASSTDSTDTQYF
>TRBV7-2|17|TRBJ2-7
CASSLGFSGDLSYEQYF
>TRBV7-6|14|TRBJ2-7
CASSEGWDSYEQYF
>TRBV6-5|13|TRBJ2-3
CASSTAGTDTQYF